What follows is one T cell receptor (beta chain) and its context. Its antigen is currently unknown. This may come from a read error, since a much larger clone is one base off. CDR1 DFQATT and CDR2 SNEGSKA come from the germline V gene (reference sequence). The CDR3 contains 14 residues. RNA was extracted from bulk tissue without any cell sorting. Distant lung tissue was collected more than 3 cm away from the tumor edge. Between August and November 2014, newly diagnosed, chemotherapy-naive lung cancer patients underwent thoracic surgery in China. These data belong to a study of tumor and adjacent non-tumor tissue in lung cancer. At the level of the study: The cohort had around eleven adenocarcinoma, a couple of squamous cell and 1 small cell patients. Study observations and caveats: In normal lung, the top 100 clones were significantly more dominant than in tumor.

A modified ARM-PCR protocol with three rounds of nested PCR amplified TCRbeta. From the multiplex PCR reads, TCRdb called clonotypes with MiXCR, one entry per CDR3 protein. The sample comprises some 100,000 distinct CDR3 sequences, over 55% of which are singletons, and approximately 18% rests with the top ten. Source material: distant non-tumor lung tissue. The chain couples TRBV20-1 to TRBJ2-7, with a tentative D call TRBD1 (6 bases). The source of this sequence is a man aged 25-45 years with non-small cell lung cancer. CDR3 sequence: CNAYRRGFSYEQYF. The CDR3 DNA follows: TGCAATGCATACCGCAGGGGCTTCTCCTACGAGCAGTACTTC.